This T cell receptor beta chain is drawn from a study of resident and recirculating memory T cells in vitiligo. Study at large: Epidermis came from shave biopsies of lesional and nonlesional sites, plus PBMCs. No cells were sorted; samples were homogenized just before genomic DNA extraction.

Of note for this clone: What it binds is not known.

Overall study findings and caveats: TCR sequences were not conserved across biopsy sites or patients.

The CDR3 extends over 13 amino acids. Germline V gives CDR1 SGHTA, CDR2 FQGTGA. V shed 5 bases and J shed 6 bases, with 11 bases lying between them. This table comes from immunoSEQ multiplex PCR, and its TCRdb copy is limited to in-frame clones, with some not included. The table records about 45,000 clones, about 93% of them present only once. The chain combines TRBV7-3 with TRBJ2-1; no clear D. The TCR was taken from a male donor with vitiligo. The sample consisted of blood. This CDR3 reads CASSPDLGNEQFF. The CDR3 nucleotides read TGTGCCAGCAGCCCAGACTTAGGCAATGAGCAGTTCTTC.